A selection of T cell receptor beta chains follows, all from one sample in a study of radiation and T cells in renal cell carcinoma. Libraries were prepared by immunoSEQ multiplex PCR; TCRdb keeps only in-frame clonotypes and omits some of them. The table lists around 74,000 clones, 75% to 90% of them singletons. The input for sequencing was blood, taken from a patient whose treatment included radiotherapy and nephrectomy. These receptors all come from a woman aged 55 to 70 with renal cell carcinoma. The CDR3 runs from the conserved cysteine through the conserved F or W. D genes are given only for firm matches. Only some rows state a clone size, as once, few, many or a class for expanded clones.

CDR3nt	CDR3aa	v_gene	d_gene	j_gene	abundance
TGTGCCAGCAGCTTTAGTTTGGTTAGCCAAGGGTCCAACAATGAGCAGTTCTTC	CASSFSLVSQGSNNEQFF	TRBV7-9	-	TRBJ2-1	-
TGTGCCAGCAGCTTCGGCAGGGTCGAGACCCAGTACTTC	CASSFGRVETQYF	TRBV11-1	-	TRBJ2-5	-
TGTGCCAGTAGGGACTCAACAGGGCTCGAGCAGTACTTC	CASRDSTGLEQYF	TRBV19	-	TRBJ2-7	-
TGTGCCAGCAGCCATGCGAGAATCGCTGAAGCTTTCTTT	CASSHARIAEAFF	TRBV4-2	-	TRBJ1-1	-
TGTGCCAGTAGTATAGGAGGAGGGGCCAACGTCCTGACTTTC	CASSIGGGANVLTF	TRBV19	-	TRBJ2-6	few
TGTGCCTGGAGTGGAAAACGACAGGCGAACACCGGGGAGCTGTTTTTT	CAWSGKRQANTGELFF	TRBV30	-	TRBJ2-2	-
TGCGCCAGCAGCTCTCCGGGACAGGGTGCGGCTTTCTTT	CASSSPGQGAAFF	TRBV5-1	TRBD1	TRBJ1-1	-
TGTGCCAGCAGTTACAGGGGGCCAGTTCCCTACGAGCAGTACTTC	CASSYRGPVPYEQYF	TRBV6-5	TRBD1	TRBJ2-7	-
TGTGCCAGCAGTTACATAGAACAGGGAACTGAAGCTTTCTTT	CASSYIEQGTEAFF	TRBV2	-	TRBJ1-1	few
TGCGCCAGCAGCCAGGGGACAGGGGGCATCATGAACACTGAAGCTTTCTTT	CASSQGTGGIMNTEAFF	TRBV5-1	TRBD1	TRBJ1-1	-
TGCAGCGCTTCACTCAGGACGGATGCCTACGAGCAGTACTTC	CSASLRTDAYEQYF	TRBV29-1	-	TRBJ2-7	-
TGCGCCAGCAGCCAAGAACCCGGTACTAACTATGGCTACACCTTC	CASSQEPGTNYGYTF	TRBV4-1	-	TRBJ1-2	once
TGTGCCAGTTCAGGGGCCTACGAGCAGTACTTC	CASSGAYEQYF	TRBV6-5	-	TRBJ2-7	-
TGTGCCAGTAGTATAGATCGGAATTCACCCCTCCACTTT	CASSIDRNSPLHF	TRBV19	-	TRBJ1-6	few
TGTGCCAGCGGTGGACAGGGCCGCTCTGGAAACACCATATATTTT	CASGGQGRSGNTIYF	TRBV28	TRBD1	TRBJ1-3	-
TGTGCCAGCAGTTCGCGGACAGGGAGGGGTGATTGGGAAGAGACCCAGTACTTC	CASSSRTGRGDWEETQYF	TRBV28	-	TRBJ2-5	-
TGTGCCAGCAGCCCCTGGAGTACGAACACCGGGGAGCTGTTTTTT	CASSPWSTNTGELFF	TRBV7-6	-	TRBJ2-2	few
TGTGCCAGTAGTTTTCCGTATCAGCCCCAGCATTTT	CASSFPYQPQHF	TRBV19	-	TRBJ1-5	-
TGCAGTTGGGTGAACACTGAAGCTTTCTTT	CSWVNTEAFF	TRBV20-1	-	TRBJ1-1	-
TGCGCCAGCAGCGCATCGAGGGGTCCTGAAGCTTTCTTT	CASSASRGPEAFF	TRBV10-1	-	TRBJ1-1	-
TGTGCCAGCAGGGACAGGGGAGGCGGGGAGCTGTTTTTT	CASRDRGGGELFF	TRBV6-6	TRBD1	TRBJ2-2	-
TGTGCCAGTAGTCCTCCAGCCCCGCGGTCGACAGCTTTCTTT	CASSPPAPRSTAFF	TRBV19	-	TRBJ1-1	few
TGTGCCAGCAGTAGTAGGGGCCCTTACAATGAGCAGTTCTTC	CASSSRGPYNEQFF	TRBV6-1	-	TRBJ2-1	few
TGTGCCAGCAGGCCCGGGACAGGATTTTATGGCTACACCTTC	CASRPGTGFYGYTF	TRBV27	TRBD1	TRBJ1-2	-
TGTGCCAGCAGCCCCAACCCCAGAGGGGATGGCTACACCTTC	CASSPNPRGDGYTF	TRBV28	-	TRBJ1-2	-
TGTGCCAGCTCTCCAATCCCTCGGTCTATCAACACTGAAGCTTTCTTT	CASSPIPRSINTEAFF	TRBV18	-	TRBJ1-1	-
TGTGCCAGCAGCTTGACTGGCCAGGGTAGATACCAGCCCCAGCATTTT	CASSLTGQGRYQPQHF	TRBV5-8	-	TRBJ1-5	-
TGTGCCAGCGGGGATGGGAAAGGACCAGATACGCAGTATTTT	CASGDGKGPDTQYF	TRBV9	-	TRBJ2-3	-
TGTGCCAGCAGCCGACAGGGGGAAGGCACTGAAGCTTTCTTT	CASSRQGEGTEAFF	TRBV11-3	TRBD1	TRBJ1-1	-
TGTGCCAGCAGTCTCACTCCGCTACTCAGTGACAGCCCGAACACTGAAGCTTTCTTT	CASSLTPLLSDSPNTEAFF	TRBV27	-	TRBJ1-1	-
TGTGCCAGCAGTTACTCGGGACTAGCCTACGAGCAGTACTTC	CASSYSGLAYEQYF	TRBV6-6	TRBD2	TRBJ2-7	-
TGTGCCAGCAGCGTAGAGGTCTTAGCGCTGAAGGCGGAGCTGTTTTTT	CASSVEVLALKAELFF	TRBV9	-	TRBJ2-2	-
TGTGCCAGCAGCTTGCCGGCTACGAGCTCCTACAATGAGCAGTTCTTC	CASSLPATSSYNEQFF	TRBV7-9	-	TRBJ2-1	-
TGTGCCAGCAGCCGGACAGGGGCCTCCGCGGTAGATACGCAGTATTTT	CASSRTGASAVDTQYF	TRBV9	TRBD1	TRBJ2-3	once
TGTGCCAGCGGTTCGGGCGGGGGGGTCCAAGAGACCCAGTACTTC	CASGSGGGVQETQYF	TRBV6-5	TRBD2	TRBJ2-5	-
TGTGCCAGCAGCGCCCCGGCCGGGACAGATACGCAGTATTTT	CASSAPAGTDTQYF	TRBV9	-	TRBJ2-3	-
TGTGCCAGCAGTTTACAGGGTTTGAGTGAAAAACTGTTTTTT	CASSLQGLSEKLFF	TRBV27	-	TRBJ1-4	-
TGTGCCAGCAGTTTATCCGGTCCGGTGAACACTGAAGCTTTCTTT	CASSLSGPVNTEAFF	TRBV28	-	TRBJ1-1	-
TGTGCCAGCAGCAAAGAAGGTCTAGCGGGAGGACCAAACACCGGGGAGCTGTTTTTT	CASSKEGLAGGPNTGELFF	TRBV21-1	-	TRBJ2-2	-
TGTGCCAGCAGGAGGGTGAAAGGACAGCCCCAGCATTTT	CASRRVKGQPQHF	TRBV28	-	TRBJ1-5	-